This entry describes one T cell receptor (beta chain). Its antigen remains unidentified. The data derive from a study of T cell responses to AZD1222 COVID-19 vaccine. Findings of the study overall: Just a handful of AZD1222 recipients were seropositive at baseline. Donors were chiefly white British, with a greater number of females, and clonal diversity was perhaps underestimated. Spike-specific TCR depth and breadth grew after two AZD1222 doses.

The germline V gene encodes CDR1 LGHDT and CDR2 YNNKEL (reference sequence). The CDR3 covers 17 residues. After removal of 3 bases from V and 5 bases from J, the junction contained 10 bases not matched to a gene. Second doses were pooled across both intervals (about 4 or about 12 weeks). The method was immunoSEQ multiplex PCR; TCRdb's version includes in-frame clones alone and lacks a portion of them. The table lists about 94,000 clones, less than 85% of them singletons. This TCR derives from an adult who received the AZD1222 COVID-19 vaccine. The chain combines TRBV3-1 (or the pseudogene TRBV3-2) with TRBJ2-7; 13 bases fit TRBD2. This specimen was peripheral blood, taken 28 days after the second AZD1222 dose. The CDR3 sequence is CASSHTTSGRVYDEQYF. The CDR3 nucleotides are TGTGCCAGCAGCCATACTACTAGCGGGAGGGTGTATGACGAGCAGTACTTC.